Each of the 13 T cell receptor beta chains below was sequenced from the same sample in a study of blood T cells in healthy people across ages. Next came a second PCR, run for about 6 to 11 cycles, which used a sample-barcoded 5' primer along with a J-beta primer mix. TCRdb reanalysed the 5' RACE reads using MiXCR and keeps one entry per CDR3 protein. The sample yields around 1,000,000 distinct CDR3 sequences, roughly a quarter seen once. The same data also went into a second study, on T cells of mothers and their children.

Material: blood. The receptors were gathered from a girl aged 2 to 10 in good health.

This clonotype was seen a few times. V usage is TRBV6-5 and J usage is TRBJ1-1; weak D call: TRBD1 (6 bases). The V gene lost 8 bases and the J gene lost 2 bases, with 12 bases spanning the gap. The CDR3 is 13 amino acids. CDR1 and CDR2 (germline): MNHEY, SVGAGI. The CDR3 DNA reads as TGTGCCAGCCGAGGGGGGTTAAACACTGAAGCTTTCTTT. This encodes CASRGGLNTEAFF.

This clonotype turned up a few times. CDR3 nucleotide sequence: TGTGCCAGCAGCGATAGCGGGGGGCGGGAAGAGACCCAGTACTTC. Its protein is CASSDSGGREETQYF. This chain links TRBV9 with TRBJ2-5; TRBD2 matches at 10 bases. Per germline, CDR1 SGDLS and CDR2 YYNGEE. Trimming at V came to 3 bases and at J to 3 bases, leaving 5 bases not matched to a gene. The CDR3 has 15 residues.

V usage is TRBV15 and J usage is TRBJ2-3, with a tentative D call TRBD2 (5 bases). There are 13 residues in the CDR3. V was shortened by 5 bases and J by 3 bases, with 9 bases between the two germline ends. The germline V gene has CDR1 LNHNV and CDR2 YYDKDF (reference sequence). The CDR3 coding sequence is TGTGCCACCAGCGCAGAGCGGACAGATACGCAGTATTTT. Its translation: CATSAERTDTQYF.

V gene TRBV6-2 or TRBV6-3 combines with J gene TRBJ1-1; D gene unclear. The CDR3 is 15 residues long. The germline gives CDR1 MNHEY, CDR2 SVGEGT. Trimming removed 4 bases from V and 7 bases from J, with 19 bases in between. CDR3 bases: TGTGCCAGCAGTTTAATTCAGGCTGTGAACCATGAAGCTTTCTTT. It encodes CASSLIQAVNHEAFF.

This sequence joins TRBV12-3 or TRBV12-4 and TRBJ1-4; weak D call: TRBD1 (5 bases). The CDR3 runs to 14 residues. The V and J ends lost 8 bases and 0 bases respectively, with 10 bases between them. CDR3 sequence (DNA): TGTGCCAGCCGCCCGGGGGCAACTAATGAAAAACTGTTTTTT. This translates into CASRPGATNEKLFF.

This chain joins TRBV5-4 and TRBJ2-3, with unresolved D. The length of the CDR3 is 13 residues. In germline, CDR1 is SGHNT, CDR2 YYREEE (reference sequence). Trimming removed 0 bases at V and 6 bases at J, with 8 bases between. DNA of the CDR3: TGTGCCAGCAGCTTGGTGGTTGACGATACGCAGTATTTT. Protein product: CASSLVVDDTQYF.

This clonotype was seen only a few times. The rearrangement links TRBV7-9 to TRBJ1-1; D not certain. CDR1 is SEHNR and CDR2 is FQNEAQ in the germline V gene (reference sequence). The ends were cut back, 1 base at V and 4 bases at J, with 10 bases in the middle. This CDR3 comprises 14 residues. The CDR3 protein is CASSLGAVSTEAFF. The CDR3 DNA sequence: TGTGCCAGCAGCTTAGGGGCGGTCAGCACTGAAGCTTTCTTT.

The chain links TRBV7-2 to TRBJ2-3, with D perhaps matching TRBD2 (6 bases). Germline V gene sequence: CDR1 SGHTA, CDR2 FQGNSA. The V end lost 4 bases, the J end lost 6 bases, and 14 bases lay between the germline ends. The CDR3 spans 14 residues. The CDR3 region is CASSSRREFDTQYF. CDR3 nucleotides: TGTGCCAGCAGCTCGAGGCGGGAATTCGATACGCAGTATTTT.

The chain couples TRBV4-3 to TRBJ2-2; possible D gene TRBD1, 6 bases. This CDR3 comprises 16 residues. Trimming stripped 0 bases from V and 5 bases from J, with 13 bases between. Germline CDR1 and CDR2: LGHNA and YSLEER. CDR3 residues: CASSQDSGVKTGELFF. As DNA, the CDR3 is TGCGCCAGCAGCCAAGATTCAGGGGTGAAAACCGGGGAGCTGTTTTTT.

This clonotype was found a few times. V and J are TRBV20-1 and TRBJ2-1, with TRBD2 identical over 14 bases. The V gene end was trimmed by 2 bases and the J gene end by 0 bases; junction bases not matched to a gene: 3. Germline V gene data show CDR1 as DFQATT and CDR2 as SNEGSKA (reference sequence). This CDR3 has 17 residues. CDR3 residues: CSARSTSGRDSYNEQFF. The CDR3 DNA follows: TGCAGTGCTAGATCGACTAGCGGGAGGGACTCCTACAATGAGCAGTTCTTC.

The genes are TRBV3-1 and TRBJ1-2; D may be TRBD1 (6 bases). V lost 4 bases, J lost 7 bases, and 10 bases lay in between. Germline CDR1 is LGHDT and CDR2 is YNNKEL (reference sequence). The CDR3 has 12 amino acids. CDR3 loop: CASSPGVAGYTF. The DNA of the CDR3 is TGTGCCAGCAGCCCAGGGGTCGCTGGCTACACCTTC.

The V gene is TRBV20-1, the J gene TRBJ2-6, with D perhaps being TRBD1 or TRBD2 (5 bases each). The CDR3 loop spans 15 amino acids. The ends were cut back, 6 bases at V and 0 bases at J, with 12 bases in the middle. Germline lookup yields CDR1 DFQATT and CDR2 SNEGSKA (reference sequence). CDR3 sequence reads: CSATGRSSGANVLTF. The CDR3 nucleotides are TGCAGTGCCACGGGACGCAGCTCTGGGGCCAACGTCCTGACTTTC.

This clonotype has a single count. This chain joins TRBV4-2 and TRBJ2-5; D is ambiguous. The CDR3 spans 15 residues. V was clipped by 4 bases and J by 0 bases, with 12 bases between them. CDR1 and CDR2 from the germline V gene are LGHNA and YNFKEQ. The CDR3 spells CASSPTHGDQETQYF. The CDR3 nucleotides are TGTGCCAGCAGCCCTACCCATGGGGACCAAGAGACCCAGTACTTC.